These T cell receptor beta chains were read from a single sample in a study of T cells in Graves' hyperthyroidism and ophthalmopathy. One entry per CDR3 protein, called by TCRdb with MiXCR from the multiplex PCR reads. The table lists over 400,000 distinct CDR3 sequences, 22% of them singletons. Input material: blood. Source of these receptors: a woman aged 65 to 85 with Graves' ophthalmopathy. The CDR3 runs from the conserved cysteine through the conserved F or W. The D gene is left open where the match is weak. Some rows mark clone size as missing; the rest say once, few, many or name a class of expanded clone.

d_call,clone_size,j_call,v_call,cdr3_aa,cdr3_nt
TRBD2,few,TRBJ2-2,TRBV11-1,CASSPGLVPGELFF,TGTGCCAGCAGCCCAGGACTAGTTCCCGGGGAGCTGTTTTTT
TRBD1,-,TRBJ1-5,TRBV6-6,CASSYSGTGGGWPQHF,TGTGCCAGCAGTTACTCCGGGACAGGGGGTGGGTGGCCCCAGCATTTT
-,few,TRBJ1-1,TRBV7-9,CASSLSMSGGEAFF,TGTGCCAGCAGCTTAAGTATGTCAGGCGGTGAAGCTTTCTTT
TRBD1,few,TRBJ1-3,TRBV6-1,CASKVPGQGSTIYF,TGTGCCAGCAAAGTCCCGGGACAGGGTAGCACCATATATTTT
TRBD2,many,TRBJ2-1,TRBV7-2,CASSRRLAGYNEQFF,TGTGCCAGCAGCCGTAGGCTAGCGGGCTACAATGAGCAGTTCTTC
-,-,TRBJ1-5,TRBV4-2,CASSQGNDYSNQPQHF,TGTGCCAGCAGCCAAGGCAACGATTATAGCAATCAGCCCCAGCATTTT
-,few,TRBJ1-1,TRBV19,CASSISPRQWNTEAFF,TGTGCCAGTAGTATCAGCCCTAGACAGTGGAACACTGAAGCTTTCTTT
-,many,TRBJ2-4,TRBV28,CASSFIRRAVQYF,TGTGCCAGCAGTTTTATAAGGCGCGCTGTTCAGTACTTC
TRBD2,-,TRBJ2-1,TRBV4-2,CASSLTLADNEQFF,TGTGCCAGCAGCCTAACCCTAGCGGACAATGAGCAGTTCTTC
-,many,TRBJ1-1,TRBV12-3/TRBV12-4,CASSFRVNTEAFF,TGTGCCAGCAGTTTTCGGGTGAACACTGAAGCTTTCTTT
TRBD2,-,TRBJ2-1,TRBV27,CASRSGTSDQQFF,TGTGCCAGCAGATCCGGGACTAGCGACCAGCAGTTCTTC
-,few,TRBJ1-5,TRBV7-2,CASSLGGGRVFQPQHF,TGTGCCAGCAGCTTAGGGGGAGGCAGGGTGTTTCAGCCCCAGCATTTT
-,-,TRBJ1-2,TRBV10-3,CAISDQAYGYTF,TGTGCCATCAGTGATCAGGCTTATGGCTACACCTTC
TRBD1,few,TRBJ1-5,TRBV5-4,CASSFDRAQPQHF,TGTGCCAGCAGCTTCGACAGGGCTCAGCCCCAGCATTTT
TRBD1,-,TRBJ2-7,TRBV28,CASSFTFGTGFSYEQYF,TGTGCCAGCAGTTTTACCTTCGGGACAGGATTCTCCTACGAGCAGTACTTC
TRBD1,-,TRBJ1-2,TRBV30,CAWSTQGTYGYTF,TGTGCCTGGAGCACACAGGGGACCTATGGCTACACCTTC
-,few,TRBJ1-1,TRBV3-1,CASSQVRGVGEAFF,TGTGCCAGCAGCCAAGTCCGGGGGGTCGGAGAAGCTTTCTTT
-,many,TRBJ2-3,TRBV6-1,CASSYLGPGGSTDTQYF,TGTGCCAGCAGTTATCTGGGCCCAGGGGGGAGCACAGATACGCAGTATTTT
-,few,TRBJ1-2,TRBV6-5,CASSYRPLRGLDYYGYTF,TGTGCCAGCAGTTACCGGCCCCTGCGCGGCCTCGACTATTATGGCTACACCTTC
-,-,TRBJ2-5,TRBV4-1,CASSQAPAVVTQYF,TGCGCCAGCAGCCAAGCCCCAGCGGTCGTGACCCAGTACTTC
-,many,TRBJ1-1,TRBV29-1,CSVESTGRNTEAFF,TGCAGCGTTGAAAGTACGGGGAGGAACACTGAAGCTTTCTTT
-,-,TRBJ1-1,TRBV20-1,CSARRGVEAFF,TGCAGTGCTAGGAGGGGGGTTGAAGCTTTCTTT
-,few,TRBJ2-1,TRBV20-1,CSARDAAGLSYNEQFF,TGCAGTGCTAGAGATGCGGCGGGGCTTTCCTACAATGAGCAGTTCTTC
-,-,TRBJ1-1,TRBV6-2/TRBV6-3,CASEGVGTEAFF,TGTGCCAGCGAGGGGGTGGGTACTGAAGCTTTCTTT
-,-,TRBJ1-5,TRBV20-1,CSARDSRGQGVYQPQHF,TGCAGTGCTAGAGATAGCCGAGGCCAGGGCGTATATCAGCCCCAGCATTTT
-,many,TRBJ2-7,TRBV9,CASSVVVSNEQYF,TGTGCCAGCAGCGTTGTAGTCTCTAACGAGCAGTACTTC
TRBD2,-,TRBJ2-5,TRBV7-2,CASRSRTSRETQYF,TGTGCCAGCAGATCGCGGACTAGCAGAGAGACCCAGTACTTC
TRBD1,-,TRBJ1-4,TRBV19,CASSAQGGRSEKLFF,TGTGCCAGTAGTGCCCAGGGGGGCCGAAGTGAAAAACTGTTTTTT
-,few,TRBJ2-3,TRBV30,CAGHQGGTDTQYF,TGTGCCGGTCACCAAGGCGGCACAGATACGCAGTATTTT
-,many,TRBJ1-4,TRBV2,CASSEAMGLEKLFF,TGTGCCAGCAGTGAAGCGATGGGGCTCGAAAAACTGTTTTTT
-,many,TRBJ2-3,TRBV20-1,CSASVGGTDTQYF,TGCAGTGCGAGTGTAGGCGGCACAGATACGCAGTATTTT
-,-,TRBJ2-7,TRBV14,CASSPMVSTYEQYF,TGTGCCAGCAGCCCCATGGTCAGCACCTACGAGCAGTACTTC
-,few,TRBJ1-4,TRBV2,CAGRRGTNEKLFF,TGTGCCGGCCGTCGGGGAACTAATGAAAAACTGTTTTTT
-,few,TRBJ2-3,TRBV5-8,CASSLNGGADTQYF,TGTGCCAGCAGCTTGAACGGAGGTGCAGATACGCAGTATTTT
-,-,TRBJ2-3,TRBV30,CAWRSKGWLDTQYF,TGTGCCTGGAGATCGAAGGGCTGGTTAGATACGCAGTATTTT
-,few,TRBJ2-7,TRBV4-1,CASSQDRGNAGYEQYF,TGCGCCAGCAGCCAAGATCGGGGCAACGCGGGTTACGAGCAGTACTTC
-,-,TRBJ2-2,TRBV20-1,CSASRLGANTGELFF,TGCAGTGCTAGTAGATTGGGCGCGAACACCGGGGAGCTGTTTTTT
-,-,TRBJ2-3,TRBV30,CAWSVLGSTDTQYF,TGTGCCTGGAGTGTATTAGGGAGCACAGATACGCAGTATTTT
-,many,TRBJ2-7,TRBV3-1,CASSHLGDAYEQYF,TGTGCCAGCAGCCACTTAGGGGATGCCTACGAGCAGTACTTC
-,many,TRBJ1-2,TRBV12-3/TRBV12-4,CASSLARVYGYTF,TGTGCCAGCAGTTTAGCCAGGGTATATGGCTACACCTTC
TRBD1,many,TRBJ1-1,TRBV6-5,CASSYSDRTEAFF,TGTGCCAGCAGTTACTCGGACAGGACTGAAGCTTTCTTT
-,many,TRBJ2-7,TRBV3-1,CASSQAGDPGKQYF,TGTGCCAGCAGCCAAGCGGGGGACCCCGGCAAGCAGTACTTC
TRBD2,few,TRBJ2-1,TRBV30,CAWSNGLARGQFF,TGTGCCTGGAGCAACGGACTAGCCCGAGGGCAGTTCTTC
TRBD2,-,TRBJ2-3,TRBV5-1,CASSSIAGPGTDTQYF,TGCGCCAGCAGCTCCATAGCGGGACCCGGCACAGATACGCAGTATTTT
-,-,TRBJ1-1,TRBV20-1,CSASLDRALVSEAFF,TGCAGTGCTAGTCTCGACAGAGCCTTAGTCTCTGAAGCTTTCTTT
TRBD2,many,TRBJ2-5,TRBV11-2,CASNRLKGLAGPKETQYF,TGTGCCAGCAACCGGCTAAAGGGACTAGCGGGTCCTAAAGAGACCCAGTACTTC
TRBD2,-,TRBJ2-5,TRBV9,CASSVVTRPLLAGGPSETQYF,TGTGCCAGCAGCGTAGTAACCAGACCTTTACTAGCGGGAGGGCCATCAGAGACCCAGTACTTC
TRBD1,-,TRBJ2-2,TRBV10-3,CAIRTGGNTGELFF,TGTGCCATCAGGACAGGGGGCAACACCGGGGAGCTGTTTTTT
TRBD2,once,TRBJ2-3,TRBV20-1,CSSGEVAGPLWGTDTQYF,TGCAGTTCCGGGGAGGTAGCGGGACCTCTTTGGGGCACAGATACGCAGTATTTT
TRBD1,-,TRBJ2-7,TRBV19,CAILTTDRVDEQYF,TGTGCCATATTAACCACAGACAGGGTGGACGAGCAGTACTTC
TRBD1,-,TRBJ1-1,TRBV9,CASNPGQGATEAFF,TGTGCCAGCAACCCAGGACAGGGGGCAACTGAAGCTTTCTTT
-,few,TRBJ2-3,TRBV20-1,CSAPSPQISDTQYF,TGCAGTGCGCCCTCCCCCCAGATTTCAGATACGCAGTATTTT
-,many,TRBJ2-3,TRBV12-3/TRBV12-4,CASSLEGDSTDTQYF,TGTGCCAGCAGTTTAGAAGGGGACAGCACAGATACGCAGTATTTT
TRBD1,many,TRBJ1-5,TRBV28,CASSLFGQVNQPQHF,TGTGCCAGCAGTTTATTCGGACAGGTTAATCAGCCCCAGCATTTT
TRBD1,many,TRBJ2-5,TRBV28,CASSLWTGEETQYF,TGTGCCAGCAGTTTATGGACAGGGGAAGAGACCCAGTACTTC
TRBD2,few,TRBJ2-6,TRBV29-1,CSVTSGISGANVLTF,TGCAGCGTGACTAGCGGGATCTCTGGGGCCAACGTCCTGACTTTC
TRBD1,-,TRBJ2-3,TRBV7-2,CASSSAPGQGADTQYF,TGTGCCAGCAGTTCCGCCCCGGGACAGGGAGCAGATACGCAGTATTTT
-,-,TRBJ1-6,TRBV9,CASSTHVGNNSPLHF,TGTGCCAGCAGCACCCATGTGGGAAATAATTCACCCCTCCACTTT
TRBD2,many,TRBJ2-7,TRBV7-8,CASSLFAGVVSEQYF,TGTGCCAGCAGCTTATTCGCGGGAGTGGTCTCCGAGCAGTACTTC